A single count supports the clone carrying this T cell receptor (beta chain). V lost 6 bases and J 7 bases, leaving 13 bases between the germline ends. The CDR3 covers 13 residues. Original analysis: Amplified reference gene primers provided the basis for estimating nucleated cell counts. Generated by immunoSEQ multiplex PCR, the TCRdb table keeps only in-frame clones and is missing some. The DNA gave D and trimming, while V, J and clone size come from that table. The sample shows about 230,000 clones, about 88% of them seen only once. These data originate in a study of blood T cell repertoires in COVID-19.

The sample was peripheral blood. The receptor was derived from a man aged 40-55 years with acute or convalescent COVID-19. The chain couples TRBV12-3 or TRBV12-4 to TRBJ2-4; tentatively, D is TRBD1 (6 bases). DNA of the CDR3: TGTGCCAGCAGCCTGGGACAACGGAACATTCAGTACTTC. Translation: CASSLGQRNIQYF.